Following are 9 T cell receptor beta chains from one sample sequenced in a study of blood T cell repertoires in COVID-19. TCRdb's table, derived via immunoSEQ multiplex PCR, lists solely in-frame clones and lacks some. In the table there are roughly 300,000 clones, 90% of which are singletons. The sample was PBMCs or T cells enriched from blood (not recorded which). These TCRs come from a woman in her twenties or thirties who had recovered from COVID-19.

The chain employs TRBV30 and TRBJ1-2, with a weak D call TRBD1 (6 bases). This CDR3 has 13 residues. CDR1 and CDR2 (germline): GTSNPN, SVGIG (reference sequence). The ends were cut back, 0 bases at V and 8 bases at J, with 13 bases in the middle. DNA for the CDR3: TGTGCCTGGAGTGTTGGGGGGGCTCGAGGCTACACCTTC. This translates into CAWSVGGARGYTF.

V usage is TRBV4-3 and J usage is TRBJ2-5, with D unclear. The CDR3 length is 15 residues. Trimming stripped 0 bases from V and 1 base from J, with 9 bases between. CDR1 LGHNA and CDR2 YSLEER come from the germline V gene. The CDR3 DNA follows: TGCGCCAGCAGCCAAGATTTGGCAACCCAAGAGACCCAGTACTTC. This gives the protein CASSQDLATQETQYF.

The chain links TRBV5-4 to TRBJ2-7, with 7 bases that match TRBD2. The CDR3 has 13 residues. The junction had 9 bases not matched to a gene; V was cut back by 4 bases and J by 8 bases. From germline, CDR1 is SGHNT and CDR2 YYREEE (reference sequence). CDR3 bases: TGTGCCAGCAGCCTTGGACTAGAAACGAAGCAGTACTTC. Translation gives CASSLGLETKQYF.

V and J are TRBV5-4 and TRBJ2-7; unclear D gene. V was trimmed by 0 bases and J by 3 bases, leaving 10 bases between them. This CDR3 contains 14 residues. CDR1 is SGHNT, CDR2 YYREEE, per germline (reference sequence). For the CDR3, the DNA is TGTGCCAGCAGCTTGGATGACACTGACTACGAGCAGTACTTC. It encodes CASSLDDTDYEQYF.

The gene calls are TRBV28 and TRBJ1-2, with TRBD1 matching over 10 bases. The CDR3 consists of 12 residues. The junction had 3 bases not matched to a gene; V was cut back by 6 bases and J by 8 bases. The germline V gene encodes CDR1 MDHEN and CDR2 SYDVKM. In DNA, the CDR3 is TGTGCCAGCAGAGACAGGGGGCGAGGCTACACCTTC. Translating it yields CASRDRGRGYTF.

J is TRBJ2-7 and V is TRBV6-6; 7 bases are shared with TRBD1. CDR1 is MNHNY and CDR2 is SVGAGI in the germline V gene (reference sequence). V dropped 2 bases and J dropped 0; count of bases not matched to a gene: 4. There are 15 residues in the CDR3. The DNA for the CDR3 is TGTGCCAGCAGTTACGGGACAGTCCCCTCCTACGAGCAGTACTTC. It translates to CASSYGTVPSYEQYF.

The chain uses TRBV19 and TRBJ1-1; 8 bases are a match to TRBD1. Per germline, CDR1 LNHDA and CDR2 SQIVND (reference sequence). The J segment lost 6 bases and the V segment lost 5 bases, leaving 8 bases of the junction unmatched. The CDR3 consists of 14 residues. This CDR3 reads CASSGDRGISEAFF. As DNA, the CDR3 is TGTGCCAGTAGTGGCGACAGGGGAATATCTGAAGCTTTCTTT.

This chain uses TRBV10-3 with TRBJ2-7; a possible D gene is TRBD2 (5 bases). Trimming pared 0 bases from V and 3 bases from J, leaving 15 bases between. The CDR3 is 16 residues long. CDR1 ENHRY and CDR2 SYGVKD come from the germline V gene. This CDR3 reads CAISESGGRKVYEQYF. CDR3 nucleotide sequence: TGTGCCATCAGTGAGTCGGGCGGGCGTAAAGTCTACGAGCAGTACTTC.

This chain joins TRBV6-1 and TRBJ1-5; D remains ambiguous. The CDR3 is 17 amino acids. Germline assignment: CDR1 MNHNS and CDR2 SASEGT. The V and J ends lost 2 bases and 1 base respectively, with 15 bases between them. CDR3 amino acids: CASSEQPERGSNQPQHF. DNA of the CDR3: TGTGCCAGCAGTGAACAGCCTGAGCGGGGAAGCAATCAGCCCCAGCATTTT.